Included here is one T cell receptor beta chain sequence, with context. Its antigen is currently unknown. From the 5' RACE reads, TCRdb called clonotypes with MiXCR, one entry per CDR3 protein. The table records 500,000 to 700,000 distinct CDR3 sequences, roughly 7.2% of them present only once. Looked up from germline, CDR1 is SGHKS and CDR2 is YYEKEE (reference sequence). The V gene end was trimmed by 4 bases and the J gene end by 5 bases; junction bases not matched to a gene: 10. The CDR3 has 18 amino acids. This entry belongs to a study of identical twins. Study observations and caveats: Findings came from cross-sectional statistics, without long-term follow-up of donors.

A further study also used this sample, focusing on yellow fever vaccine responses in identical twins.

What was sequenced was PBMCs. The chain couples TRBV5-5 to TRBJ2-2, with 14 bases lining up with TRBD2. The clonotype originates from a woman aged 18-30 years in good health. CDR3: CASSTQGLAGGRTGELFF. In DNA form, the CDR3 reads TGTGCCAGCAGCACACAAGGACTAGCGGGAGGTCGGACCGGGGAGCTGTTTTTT.